The following is a T cell receptor beta chain sequence with its context. The target antigen is unknown. This entry comes from a study of T cell responses to AZD1222 COVID-19 vaccine. The wider study: Second doses at about 4 or about 12 weeks were pooled. Notes on the study in general: Clonal diversity may have been underestimated in mostly white British donors. Once two AZD1222 doses were given, Spike-specific TCR breadth and depth went up.

Repertoires were generated with immunoSEQ multiplex PCR, while TCRdb's copy carries only in-frame clones and drops some. Of some 130,000 clones in the sample, more than 85% were seen once. The germline V gene has CDR1 SGHRS and CDR2 YFSETQ. This CDR3 has 16 amino acids. The J segment lost 5 bases and the V segment lost 3 bases, leaving 5 bases of the junction unmatched. The sample consisted of peripheral blood, taken on day 0 of AZD1222 vaccination. The rearrangement joins TRBV5-1 to TRBJ2-1, with TRBD2 identical over 13 bases. The clonotype originates from an adult in good health. The CDR3 region has the DNA TGCGCCAGCAGCTCGCCGACTAGCGGGGGGAACAATGAGCAGTTCTTC. Encoded protein: CASSSPTSGGNNEQFF.